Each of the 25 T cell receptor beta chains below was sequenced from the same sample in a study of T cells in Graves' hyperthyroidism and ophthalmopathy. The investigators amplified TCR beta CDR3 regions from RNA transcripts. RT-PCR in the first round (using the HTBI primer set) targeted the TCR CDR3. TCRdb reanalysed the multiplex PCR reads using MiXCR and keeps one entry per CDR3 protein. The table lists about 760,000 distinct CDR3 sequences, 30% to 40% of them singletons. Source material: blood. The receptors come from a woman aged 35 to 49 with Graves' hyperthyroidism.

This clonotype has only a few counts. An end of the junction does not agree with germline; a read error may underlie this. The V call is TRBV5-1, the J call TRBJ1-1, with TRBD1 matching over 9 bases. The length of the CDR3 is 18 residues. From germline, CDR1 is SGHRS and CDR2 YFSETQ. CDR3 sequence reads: CASSQAPGTGIGNTEAFF. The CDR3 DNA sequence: TGTGCCAGCAGCCAAGCACCCGGGACAGGGATCGGGAACACTGAAGCTTTCTTT.

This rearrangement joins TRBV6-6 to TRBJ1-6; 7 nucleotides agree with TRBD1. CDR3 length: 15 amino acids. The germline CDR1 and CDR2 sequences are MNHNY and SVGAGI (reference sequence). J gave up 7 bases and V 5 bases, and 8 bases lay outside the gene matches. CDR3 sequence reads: CASSTIPGQNSPLHF. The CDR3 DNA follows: TGTGCCAGCAGTACTATCCCGGGACAGAATTCACCCCTCCACTTT.

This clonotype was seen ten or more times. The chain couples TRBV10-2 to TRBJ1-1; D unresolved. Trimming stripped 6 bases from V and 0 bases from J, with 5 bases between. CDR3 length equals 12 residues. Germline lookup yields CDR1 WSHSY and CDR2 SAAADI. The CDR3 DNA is TGCGCCAGCAGATCCCTGAACACTGAAGCTTTCTTT. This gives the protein CASRSLNTEAFF.

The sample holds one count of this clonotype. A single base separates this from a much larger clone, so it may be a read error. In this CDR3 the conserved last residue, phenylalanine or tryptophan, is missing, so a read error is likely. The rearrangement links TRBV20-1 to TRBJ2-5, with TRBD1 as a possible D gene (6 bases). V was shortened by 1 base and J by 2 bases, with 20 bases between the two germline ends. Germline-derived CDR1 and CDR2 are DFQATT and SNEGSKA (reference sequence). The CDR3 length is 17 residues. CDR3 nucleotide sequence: TGCAGTGCTAGAGCTCTGCACAGGACAGATGATCAAGAGACCCAGTACCTC. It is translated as CSARALHRTDDQETQYL.

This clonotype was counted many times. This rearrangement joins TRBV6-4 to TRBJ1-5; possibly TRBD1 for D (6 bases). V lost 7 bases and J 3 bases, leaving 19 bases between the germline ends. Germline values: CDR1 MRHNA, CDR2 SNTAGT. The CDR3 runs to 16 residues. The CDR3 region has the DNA TGTGCCAGCACCTACCCAACGACAGGCCTCAATCAGCCCCAGCATTTT. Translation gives CASTYPTTGLNQPQHF.

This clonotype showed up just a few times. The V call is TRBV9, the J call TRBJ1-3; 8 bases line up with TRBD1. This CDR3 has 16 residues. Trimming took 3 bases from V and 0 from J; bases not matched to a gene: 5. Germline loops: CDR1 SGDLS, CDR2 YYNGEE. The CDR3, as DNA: TGTGCCAGCAGCGATTGGACAGGGACCTCTGGAAACACCATATATTTT. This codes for CASSDWTGTSGNTIYF.

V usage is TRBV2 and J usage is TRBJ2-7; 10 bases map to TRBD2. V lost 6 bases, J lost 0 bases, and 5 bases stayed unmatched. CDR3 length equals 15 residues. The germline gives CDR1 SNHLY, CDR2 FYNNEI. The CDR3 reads CASRKTSGLSYEQYF. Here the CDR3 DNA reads TGTGCCAGCAGGAAGACTAGCGGGCTCTCCTACGAGCAGTACTTC.

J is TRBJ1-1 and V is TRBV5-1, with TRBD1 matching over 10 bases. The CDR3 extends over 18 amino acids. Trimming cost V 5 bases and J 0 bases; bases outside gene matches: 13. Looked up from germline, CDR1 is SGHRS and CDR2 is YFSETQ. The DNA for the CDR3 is TGCGCCAGCAGGAACCTGGTGGCGGGACAGGGGATGAACACTGAAGCTTTCTTT. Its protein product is CASRNLVAGQGMNTEAFF.

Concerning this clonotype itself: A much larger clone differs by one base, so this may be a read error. In DNA, the CDR3 is TGTGCCAGCAGTGAAGAGGGCGCCGGGGCCAACGTCCCGACTTTC. Amino acids: CASSEEGAGANVPTF. The chain links TRBV2 to TRBJ2-6, with D perhaps being TRBD1 or TRBD2 (5 bases each). Per germline, CDR1 SNHLY and CDR2 FYNNEI. The CDR3 loop spans 15 amino acids.

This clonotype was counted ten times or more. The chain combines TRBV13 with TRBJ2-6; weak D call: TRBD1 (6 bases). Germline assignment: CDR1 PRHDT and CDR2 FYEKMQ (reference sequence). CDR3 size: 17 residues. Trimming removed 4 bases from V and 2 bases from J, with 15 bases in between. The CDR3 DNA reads TGTGCCAGCAGCTGGGGACAAGGGGGAGCTGGGGCCAACGTCCTGACTTTC. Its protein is CASSWGQGGAGANVLTF.

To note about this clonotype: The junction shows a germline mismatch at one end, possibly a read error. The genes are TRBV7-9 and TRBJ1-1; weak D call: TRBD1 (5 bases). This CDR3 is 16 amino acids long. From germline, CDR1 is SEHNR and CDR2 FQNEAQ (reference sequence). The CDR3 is CASSQERVGGRTEAFF. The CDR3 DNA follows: TGCGCCAGCAGCCAAGAGAGGGTGGGGGGTAGGACTGAAGCTTTCTTT.

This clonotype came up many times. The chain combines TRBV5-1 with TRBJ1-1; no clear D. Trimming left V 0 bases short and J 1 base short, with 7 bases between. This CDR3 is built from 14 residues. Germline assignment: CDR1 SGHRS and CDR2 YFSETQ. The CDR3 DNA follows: TGCGCCAGCAGCTTGGTCGATCAGAACACTGAAGCTTTCTTT. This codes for CASSLVDQNTEAFF. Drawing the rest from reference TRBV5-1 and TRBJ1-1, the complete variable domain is KAGVTQTPRYLIKTRGQQVTLSCSPISGHRSVSWYQQTPGQGLQFLFEYFSETQRNKGNFPGRFSGRQFSNSRSEMNVSTLELGDSALYLCASSLVDQNTEAFFGQGTRLTVV.

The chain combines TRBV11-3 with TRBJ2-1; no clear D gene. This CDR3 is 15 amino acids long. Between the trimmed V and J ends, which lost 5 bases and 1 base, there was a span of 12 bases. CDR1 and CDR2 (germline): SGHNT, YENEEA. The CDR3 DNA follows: TGTGCCAGCAGCCCACTCCGGGTTTCCTACAATGAGCAGTTCTTC. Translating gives CASSPLRVSYNEQFF. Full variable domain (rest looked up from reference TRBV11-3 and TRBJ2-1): EAGVVQSPRYKIIEKKQPVAFWCNPISGHNTLYWYLQNLGQGPELLIRYENEEAVDDSQLPKDRFSAERLKGVDSTLKIQPAELGDSAVYLCASSPLRVSYNEQFFGPGTRLTVL.

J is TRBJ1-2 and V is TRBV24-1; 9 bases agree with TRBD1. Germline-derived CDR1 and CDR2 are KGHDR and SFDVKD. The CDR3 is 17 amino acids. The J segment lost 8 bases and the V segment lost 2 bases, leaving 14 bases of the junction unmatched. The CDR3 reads CATSDSGTGQGGEGYTF. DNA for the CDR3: TGTGCCACCAGTGATTCTGGGACGGGACAGGGCGGAGAGGGCTACACCTTC.

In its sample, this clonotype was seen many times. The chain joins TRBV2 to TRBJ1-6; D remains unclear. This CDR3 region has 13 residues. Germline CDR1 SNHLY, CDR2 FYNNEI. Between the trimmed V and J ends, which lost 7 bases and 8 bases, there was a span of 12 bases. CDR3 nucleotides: TGTGCCAGCACTGGCTCTCAAGATTCACCCCTCCACTTT. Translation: CASTGSQDSPLHF. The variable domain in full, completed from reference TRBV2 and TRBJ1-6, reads EPEVTQTPSHQVTQMGQEVILRCVPISNHLYFYWYRQILGQKVEFLVSFYNNEISEKSEIFDDQFSVERPDGSNFTLKIRSTKLEDSAMYFCASTGSQDSPLHFGNGTRLTVT.

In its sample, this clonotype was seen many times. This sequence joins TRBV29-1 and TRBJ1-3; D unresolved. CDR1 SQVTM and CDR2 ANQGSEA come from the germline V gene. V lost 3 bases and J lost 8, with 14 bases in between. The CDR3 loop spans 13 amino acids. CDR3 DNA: TGCAGCGTTGAGGGTTTTGGGAGAGACACCATATATTTT. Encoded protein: CSVEGFGRDTIYF.

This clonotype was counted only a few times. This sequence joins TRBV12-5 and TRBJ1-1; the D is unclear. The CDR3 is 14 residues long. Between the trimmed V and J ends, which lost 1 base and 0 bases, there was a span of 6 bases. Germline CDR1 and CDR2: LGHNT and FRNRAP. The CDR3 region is CASGLAALNTEAFF. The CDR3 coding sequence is TGTGCTAGTGGTTTGGCAGCTTTGAACACTGAAGCTTTCTTT.

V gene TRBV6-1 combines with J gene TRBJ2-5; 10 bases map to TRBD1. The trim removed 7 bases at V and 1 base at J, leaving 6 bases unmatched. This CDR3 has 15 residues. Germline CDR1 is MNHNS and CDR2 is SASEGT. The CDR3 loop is CASTPTGGPQETQYF. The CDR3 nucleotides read TGTGCCAGCACCCCGACAGGGGGCCCCCAAGAGACCCAGTACTTC.

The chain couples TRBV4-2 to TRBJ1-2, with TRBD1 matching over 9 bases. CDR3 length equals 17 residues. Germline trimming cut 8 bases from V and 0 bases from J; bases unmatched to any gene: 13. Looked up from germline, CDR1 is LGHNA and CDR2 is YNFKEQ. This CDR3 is CASGPGQGLKSNYGYTF. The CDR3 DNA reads TGTGCCAGCGGCCCCGGACAGGGGTTAAAGTCTAACTATGGCTACACCTTC.

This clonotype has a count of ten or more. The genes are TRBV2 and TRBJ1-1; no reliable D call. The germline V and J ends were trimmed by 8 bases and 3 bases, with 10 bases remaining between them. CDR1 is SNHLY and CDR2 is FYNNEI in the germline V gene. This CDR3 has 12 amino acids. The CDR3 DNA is TGTGCCAGCCTCGTCCAGGACACTGAAGCTTTCTTT. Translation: CASLVQDTEAFF.

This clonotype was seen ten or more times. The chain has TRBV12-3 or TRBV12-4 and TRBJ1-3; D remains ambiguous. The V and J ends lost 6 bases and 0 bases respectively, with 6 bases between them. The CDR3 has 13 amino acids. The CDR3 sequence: CASSADSGNTIYF. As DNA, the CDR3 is TGTGCCAGCAGCGCAGACTCTGGAAACACCATATATTTT.

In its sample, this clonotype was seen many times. CDR3 nucleotide sequence: TGTGCCAGCAGCTTAATGGGCGGGAAGGAAGAGACCCAGTACTTC. It yields the protein CASSLMGGKEETQYF. The chain joins TRBV7-3 to TRBJ2-5, with D possibly TRBD2 on 6 matching bases. Germline-derived CDR1 and CDR2 are SGHTA and FQGTGA. Trimming shortened V by 1 base and J by 3 bases, and 12 bases separated the two germline ends. CDR3 length equals 15 residues.

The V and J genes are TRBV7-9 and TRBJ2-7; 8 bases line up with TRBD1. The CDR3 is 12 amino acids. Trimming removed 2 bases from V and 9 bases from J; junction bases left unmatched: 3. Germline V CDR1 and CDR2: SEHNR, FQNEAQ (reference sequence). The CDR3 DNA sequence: TGTGCCAGCAGCTTACCCGGGACAGGGCAGTACTTC. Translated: CASSLPGTGQYF.

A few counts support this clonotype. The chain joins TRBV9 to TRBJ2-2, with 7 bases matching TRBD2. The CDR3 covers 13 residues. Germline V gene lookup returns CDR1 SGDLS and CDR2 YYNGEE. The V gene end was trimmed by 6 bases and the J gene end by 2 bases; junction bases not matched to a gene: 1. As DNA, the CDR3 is TGTGCCAGCAAGCGGGGCAACACCGGGGAGCTGTTTTTT. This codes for CASKRGNTGELFF. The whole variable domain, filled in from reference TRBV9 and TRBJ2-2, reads DSGVTQTPKHLITATGQRVTLRCSPRSGDLSVYWYQQSLDQGLQFLIQYYNGEERAKGNILERFSAQQFPDLHSELNLSSLELGDSALYFCASKRGNTGELFFGEGSRLTVL.

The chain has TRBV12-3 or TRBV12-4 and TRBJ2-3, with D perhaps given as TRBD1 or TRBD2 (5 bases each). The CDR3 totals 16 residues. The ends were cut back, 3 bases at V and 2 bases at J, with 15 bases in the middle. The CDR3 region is CASSFDSGGSTDTQYF. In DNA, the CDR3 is TGTGCCAGCAGTTTTGACAGCGGAGGATCCACAGATACGCAGTATTTT.